The 21 T cell receptor beta chains below come from one sample, sequenced in a study of shared clonotypes between healthy human individuals. The table came from immunoSEQ multiplex PCR; TCRdb's copy has only in-frame clones and leaves some out. The data show 1.5 million to 1.9 million clones, with 95% to 99% seen just once and about 0.45% held by the top ten. The sequencing input was naive CD4+ T cells sorted from blood. The subset here: CD45RA+ positively selected. All receptors derive from a man aged 25 to 40 in good health.

This chain joins TRBV18 and TRBJ2-7; TRBD1 agrees at 7 bases. Germline assignment: CDR1 KGHSH and CDR2 LQKENI. V lost 1 base and J lost 6; bases outside the gene matches: 3. This CDR3 has 13 amino acids. CDR3 in amino acids: CASSPLDRSEQYF. The CDR3 nucleotides are TGTGCCAGCTCACCACTGGACAGGTCCGAGCAGTACTTC.

The V gene is TRBV11-2, the J gene TRBJ1-5; a weak D match, TRBD1 (5 bases). V was pared by 6 bases and J by 3 bases, with 9 bases between. CDR1 and CDR2 from the germline V gene are SGHAT and FQNNGV. The CDR3 runs 13 residues. For the CDR3, the DNA is TGTGCCAGCAGTCAGGGCCCCAATCAGCCCCAGCATTTT. Amino acids: CASSQGPNQPQHF.

The V call is TRBV11-2, the J call TRBJ2-1, with 9 nucleotides matching TRBD1. The germline V gene encodes CDR1 SGHAT and CDR2 FQNNGV. J lost 4 bases, V lost 7 bases, and 17 bases had no gene match. CDR3 size: 18 residues. The CDR3 reads CASTELTSRDRAYNEQFF. In DNA, the CDR3 is TGTGCCAGCACCGAATTAACCTCCCGGGACAGGGCGTACAATGAGCAGTTCTTC. The whole variable domain, filled in from reference TRBV11-2 and TRBJ2-1, reads EAGVAQSPRYKIIEKRQSVAFWCNPISGHATLYWYQQILGQGPKLLIQFQNNGVVDDSQLPKDRFSAERLKGVDSTLKIQPAKLEDSAVYLCASTELTSRDRAYNEQFFGPGTRLTVL.

The V and J genes are TRBV19 and TRBJ2-7; 10 bases are a match to TRBD1. Germline lookup yields CDR1 LNHDA and CDR2 SQIVND (reference sequence). The CDR3 consists of 17 residues. V dropped 4 bases and J dropped 2; count of bases not matched to a gene: 11. The chain's CDR3 is CASSNLLGQGGTYEQYF. The CDR3 coding sequence is TGTGCCAGTAGTAACCTACTCGGACAGGGGGGTACCTACGAGCAGTACTTC.

Only one count was recorded for this clone. The chain has TRBV11-2 and TRBJ2-7; no clear D gene. Germline CDR1 SGHAT, CDR2 FQNNGV. The germline V and J ends were trimmed by 1 base and 0 bases, with 10 bases remaining between them. The CDR3 runs 15 residues. The CDR3 is CASSLGAVPSYEQYF. The CDR3 nucleotides are TGTGCCAGCAGCTTAGGGGCGGTGCCCTCCTACGAGCAGTACTTC.

The chain couples TRBV29-1 to TRBJ2-7; possible D gene TRBD1, 6 bases. V lost 6 bases to trimming and J lost 4 bases, with 13 bases between them. This CDR3 spans 12 amino acids. The germline gives CDR1 SQVTM, CDR2 ANQGSEA. Written as DNA, the CDR3 is TGCAGCGTGATTGACAGGCGATACGAGCAGTACTTC. Protein: CSVIDRRYEQYF.

Comments on this clone: Other DNA sequences of this sample code for an identical CDR3. This chain uses TRBV7-2 with TRBJ2-1, with unresolved D. The CDR3 has 11 residues. Germline V gene lookup returns CDR1 SGHTA and CDR2 FQGNSA. The germline V and J ends were trimmed by 2 bases and 7 bases, with 3 bases remaining between them. In nucleotides, the CDR3 is TGTGCCAGCAGCTTAAGGAATGAGCAGTTCTTC. It yields the protein CASSLRNEQFF. Looking up the rest from reference TRBV7-2 and TRBJ2-1 gives the full variable domain: GAGVSQSPSNKVTEKGKDVELRCDPISGHTALYWYRQSLGQGLEFLIYFQGNSAPDKSGLPSDRFSAERTGGSVSTLTIQRTQQEDSAVYLCASSLRNEQFFGPGTRLTVL.

The rearrangement uses TRBV10-1 and TRBJ2-3; the D call may be TRBD1 or TRBD2 (5 bases each). CDR1 is WNHNN, CDR2 SYGVQD, per germline (reference sequence). The CDR3 extends over 15 amino acids. The ends were cut back, 7 bases at V and 3 bases at J, with 17 bases in the middle. CDR3 loop: CASTRGVGMTDTQYF. In DNA form, the CDR3 reads TGCGCCAGCACCAGAGGGGTAGGGATGACAGATACGCAGTATTTT.

The chain carries TRBV19 and TRBJ2-1; D is uncertain. Between the trimmed V and J ends, which lost 5 bases and 2 bases, there was a span of 16 bases. The CDR3 runs to 16 residues. The germline CDR1 and CDR2 sequences are LNHDA and SQIVND (reference sequence). The CDR3 DNA follows: TGTGCCAGTAGTCGATCCTCCCGGGTCACCTACAATGAGCAGTTCTTC. As protein: CASSRSSRVTYNEQFF.

This clone has just one count. This specimen includes other DNA sequences encoding the same CDR3. This chain connects TRBV27 to TRBJ2-7, with 12 positions matching TRBD2. CDR1 MNHEY and CDR2 SMNVEV come from the germline V gene (reference sequence). This CDR3 has 14 amino acids. V gave up 7 bases and J gave up 2 bases; unmatched junction bases: 3. The CDR3, as DNA: TGTGCCAGCAAGGGACTAGCGGGTACCTACGAGCAGTACTTC. As protein: CASKGLAGTYEQYF.

CDR3 DNA: TGTGCCAGCAGCTTAGCGGGGGATCATGAGACCCAGTACTTC. Protein product: CASSLAGDHETQYF. The chain links TRBV7-9 to TRBJ2-5, with D perhaps TRBD1 or TRBD2 (5 bases each). This CDR3 has 14 amino acids. CDR1 is SEHNR and CDR2 is FQNEAQ in the germline V gene (reference sequence). V lost 0 bases and J lost 5, with 10 bases in between.

This clone was recorded only once. The chain is built from TRBV4-3 and TRBJ2-7; D call uncertain. V lost 3 bases and J 3 bases, leaving 9 bases between the germline ends. Germline V gives CDR1 LGHNA, CDR2 YSLEER. The length of the CDR3 is 13 residues. The CDR3 DNA follows: TGCGCCAGCAGCCATCGACTGAACTACGAGCAGTACTTC. Its protein is CASSHRLNYEQYF.

The chain carries TRBV9 and TRBJ2-7, with 8 nucleotides matching TRBD2. With V trimmed by 0 bases and J by 4 bases, 3 bases remained unmatched. CDR3 length equals 14 residues. CDR1 and CDR2 (germline): SGDLS, YYNGEE. DNA for the CDR3: TGTGCCAGCAGCGTAGCGGGAGGGCAGTACGAGCAGTACTTC. This gives the protein CASSVAGGQYEQYF. Supplemented by reference TRBV9 and TRBJ2-7, the full variable domain reads DSGVTQTPKHLITATGQRVTLRCSPRSGDLSVYWYQQSLDQGLQFLIQYYNGEERAKGNILERFSAQQFPDLHSELNLSSLELGDSALYFCASSVAGGQYEQYFGPGTRLTVT.

This chain uses TRBV10-3 with TRBJ2-1; D call uncertain. Germline CDR1 is ENHRY and CDR2 is SYGVKD. V lost 7 bases, J lost 8 bases, and 15 bases lay in between. The CDR3 totals 13 residues. CDR3 residues: CAINGLSADEQFF. CDR3 sequence (DNA): TGTGCCATCAATGGTTTGAGTGCGGATGAGCAGTTCTTC.

The chain uses TRBV2 and TRBJ1-1, with D possibly TRBD1 on 5 matching bases. The CDR3 spans 13 residues. The V end lost 6 bases, the J end lost 9 bases, and 17 bases lay between the germline ends. CDR1 and CDR2 (germline): SNHLY, FYNNEI. CDR3 nucleotide sequence: TGTGCCAGCAGACAGGAAGGGGTTCTCCAAGCTTTCTTT. This gives the protein CASRQEGVLQAFF.

The chain couples TRBV2 to TRBJ2-7; possibly TRBD2 for D (6 bases). Between the trimmed V and J ends, which lost 5 bases and 2 bases, there was a span of 13 bases. The CDR3 length is 14 residues. CDR1 is SNHLY, CDR2 FYNNEI, per germline. The CDR3 here is CASSFSGTAYEQYF. In DNA, the CDR3 is TGTGCCAGCAGTTTTTCAGGGACTGCCTACGAGCAGTACTTC.

The chain links TRBV7-6 to TRBJ1-2, with TRBD1 matching over 8 bases. Looked up from germline, CDR1 is SGHVS and CDR2 is FNYEAQ. The CDR3 runs to 13 residues. The junction had 6 bases not matched to a gene; V was cut back by 4 bases and J by 8 bases. CDR3 in amino acids: CASSSRGREGYTF. The DNA of the CDR3 is TGTGCCAGCAGCTCCAGGGGGCGGGAGGGCTACACCTTC. Full variable domain (missing parts from reference TRBV7-6 and TRBJ1-2): GAGVSQSPRYKVTKRGQDVALRCDPISGHVSLYWYRQALGQGPEFLTYFNYEAQQDKSGLPNDRFSAERPEGSISTLTIQRTEQRDSAMYRCASSSRGREGYTFGSGTRLTVV.

Note on this clone: The same CDR3 also results from other DNA sequences found in this sample. V and J are TRBV18 and TRBJ1-1, with a possible D match to TRBD1 (6 bases). The CDR3 loop spans 12 amino acids. The V end was cut by 3 bases, the J end by 8 bases, with 10 bases between. Germline-derived CDR1 and CDR2 are KGHSH and LQKENI. CDR3 region: CASSPTGTEAFF. The CDR3 DNA follows: TGTGCCAGCTCACCCACCGGGACAGAAGCTTTCTTT.

The rearrangement joins TRBV5-1 to TRBJ2-4, with TRBD1 as a possible D gene (7 bases). Between the trimmed V and J ends, which lost 3 bases and 8 bases, there was a span of 18 bases. This CDR3 spans 15 amino acids. Germline V gene lookup returns CDR1 SGHRS and CDR2 YFSETQ. The CDR3 region has the DNA TGCGCCAGCAGCTCCCTGACAGGGACTTCGGACATTCAGTACTTC. Amino acids: CASSSLTGTSDIQYF.

The gene calls are TRBV27 and TRBJ2-1; D is perhaps TRBD2 (5 bases). The germline gives CDR1 MNHEY, CDR2 SMNVEV (reference sequence). The CDR3 has 13 residues. V was trimmed by 4 bases and J by 8 bases, leaving 12 bases between them. CDR3 region: CASSSVLVDEQFF. CDR3 nucleotides: TGTGCCAGCAGTTCAGTACTAGTCGATGAGCAGTTCTTC.

V and J are TRBV5-1 and TRBJ1-2; TRBD1 aligns across 8 bases. This CDR3 has 13 residues. V trimming: 5 bases; J trimming: 8 bases; junction bases outside the gene matches: 8. Germline loops: CDR1 SGHRS, CDR2 YFSETQ. This chain's CDR3 is CASRSTGDGGYTF. The CDR3 DNA reads as TGCGCCAGCAGGTCGACAGGGGATGGCGGCTACACCTTC.